The 18 T cell receptor beta chains listed next were all sequenced from one sample in a study of control samples from healthy donors and cancer patients. The table came from immunoSEQ multiplex PCR; TCRdb's copy has only in-frame clones and leaves some out. The sample includes approximately 230,000 clones, approximately 80% seen only once; the top ten take about 14%. The source material was PBMCs. The receptors shown here come from a woman in her sixties or seventies with lung cancer.

This clone was counted only a few times. The J gene is TRBJ1-2, the V gene TRBV12-3 or TRBV12-4; D is uncertain. Deletions cut 10 bases from V and 3 bases from J, with 15 bases between. The CDR3 has 13 amino acids. CDR3 residues: CATSLKGYYGYTF. In nucleotides, the CDR3 is TGTGCCACCTCGCTCAAGGGTTACTATGGCTACACCTTC.

V gene TRBV10-3 combines with J gene TRBJ2-7; 7 nucleotides align to TRBD1. CDR1 is ENHRY and CDR2 is SYGVKD in the germline V gene. The CDR3 totals 12 residues. V shed 0 bases, J shed 7 bases, and the junction held 0 bases outside the gene matches. CDR3 in amino acids: CAISESGQEQYF. The CDR3, as DNA: TGTGCCATCAGTGAGTCGGGACAGGAGCAGTACTTC.

This sequence joins TRBV5-5 and TRBJ1-1; the D gene is possibly TRBD1 (5 bases). V was cut by 0 bases and J by 3 bases, with 9 bases left in between. Germline V CDR1 and CDR2: SGHKS, YYEKEE (reference sequence). This CDR3 is 14 amino acids long. The DNA of the CDR3 is TGTGCCAGCAGCTTGGCCCCGGGGGACACTGAAGCTTTCTTT. Amino acid sequence: CASSLAPGDTEAFF.

This chain connects TRBV11-2 to TRBJ2-7; 7 positions agree with TRBD2. Germline loops: CDR1 SGHAT, CDR2 FQNNGV. V was pared by 2 bases and J by 1 base, with 11 bases of the junction left unmatched. CDR3 length: 17 amino acids. The CDR3 nucleotides read TGTGCCAGCAGCTTACTTTCGGGGGGACGAAAGTCCTACGAGCAGTACTTC. Its protein product is CASSLLSGGRKSYEQYF.

The chain is built from TRBV5-4 and TRBJ2-7, with D perhaps TRBD2 (5 bases). The CDR3 consists of 11 residues. V lost 4 bases and J lost 5, with 7 bases in between. Germline V gene sequence: CDR1 SGHNT, CDR2 YYREEE (reference sequence). In nucleotides, the CDR3 is TGTGCCAGCAGCCTGAGGGACGAGCAGTACTTC. Protein sequence: CASSLRDEQYF.

The rearrangement links TRBV2 to TRBJ2-2; D possibly matches TRBD1 or TRBD2 (5 bases each). Germline V gene sequence: CDR1 SNHLY, CDR2 FYNNEI. The CDR3 consists of 13 residues. The germline V and J ends were trimmed by 5 bases and 5 bases, with 9 bases remaining between them. The CDR3 DNA is TGTGCCAGCAGTTGGGGGAGTACCGGGGAGCTGTTTTTT. Translated, it gives CASSWGSTGELFF. Based on the CDR3 plus reference TRBV2 and TRBJ2-2, the full variable domain is EPEVTQTPSHQVTQMGQEVILRCVPISNHLYFYWYRQILGQKVEFLVSFYNNEISEKSEIFDDQFSVERPDGSNFTLKIRSTKLEDSAMYFCASSWGSTGELFFGEGSRLTVL.

This rearrangement joins TRBV18 to TRBJ1-2; 10 nucleotides agree with TRBD1. The CDR3 totals 15 residues. The ends lost 3 bases at V and 4 bases at J; junction bases unmatched: 5. Looked up from germline, CDR1 is KGHSH and CDR2 is LQKENI. The CDR3 loop is CASSPSGQGLYGYTF. The CDR3 DNA reads TGTGCCAGCTCACCGTCGGGACAGGGGCTCTATGGCTACACCTTC.

In this sample, this clone turned up once. This chain links TRBV11-1 with TRBJ1-1, with 8 nucleotides matching TRBD1. The CDR3 has 14 residues. Germline V CDR1 and CDR2: SGHAT, FQDESV (reference sequence). V trimming: 2 bases; J trimming: 6 bases; junction bases outside the gene matches: 5. CDR3 in amino acids: CASSLRQGRAEAFF. The CDR3 DNA sequence: TGTGCCAGCAGCTTAAGACAGGGGAGAGCTGAAGCTTTCTTT.

The V gene is TRBV5-1, the J gene TRBJ2-3; 8 bases fit TRBD2. This CDR3 spans 15 amino acids. The V gene end was trimmed by 2 bases and the J gene end by 0 bases; junction bases not matched to a gene: 2. Germline V gene sequence: CDR1 SGHRS, CDR2 YFSETQ. DNA for the CDR3: TGCGCCAGCAGCTTCCTAGCGGGTAGCACAGATACGCAGTATTTT. Its protein is CASSFLAGSTDTQYF.

The chain combines TRBV5-1 with TRBJ2-7, with 8 bases lining up with TRBD2. The CDR3 has 15 amino acids. Per germline, CDR1 SGHRS and CDR2 YFSETQ. V shed 5 bases, J shed 4 bases, and the junction held 11 bases outside the gene matches. The CDR3 reads CASRRGLDNLYEQYF. CDR3 DNA sequence: TGCGCCAGCAGACGGGGACTAGATAATTTGTACGAGCAGTACTTC.

The chain joins TRBV29-1 to TRBJ2-1, with D perhaps TRBD1 (6 bases). Germline V gene sequence: CDR1 SQVTM, CDR2 ANQGSEA. Deletions cut 7 bases from V and 7 bases from J, with 14 bases between. CDR3 length: 12 amino acids. CDR3 sequence (DNA): TGCAGCGCTAATTCCGGACAGAATGAGCAGTTCTTC. It translates to CSANSGQNEQFF.

The chain recombines TRBV6-5 with TRBJ2-5; possibly TRBD2 for D (7 bases). The V and J ends lost 6 bases and 1 base respectively, with 12 bases between them. The length of the CDR3 is 14 residues. Germline CDR1 MNHEY, CDR2 SVGAGI. Here the CDR3 reads CASRGRGGQETQYF. DNA of the CDR3: TGTGCCAGCAGGGGTAGGGGGGGCCAAGAGACCCAGTACTTC.

The CDR3 protein is CASSQEAYSPLHF. The CDR3 coding sequence is TGTGCCAGCAGCCAAGAGGCCTATTCACCCCTCCACTTT. V gene TRBV4-2 combines with J gene TRBJ1-6, with unresolved D. The V end lost 0 bases, the J end lost 8 bases, and 5 bases lay between the germline ends. The length of the CDR3 is 13 residues. From germline, CDR1 is LGHNA and CDR2 YNFKEQ.

V is TRBV4-2 and J is TRBJ2-1; D is perhaps TRBD2 (5 bases). Trimming stripped 0 bases from V and 1 base from J, with 10 bases between. The CDR3 has 16 residues. Per germline, CDR1 LGHNA and CDR2 YNFKEQ. The CDR3 nucleotides are TGTGCCAGCAGCCAAGATCTCCGGGGATCCTACAATGAGCAGTTCTTC. Protein product: CASSQDLRGSYNEQFF.

The gene calls are TRBV28 and TRBJ1-6, with 7 bases fitting TRBD1. Germline-derived CDR1 and CDR2 are MDHEN and SYDVKM. There are 14 residues in the CDR3. V was clipped by 2 bases and J by 9 bases; unmatched bases: 4. The CDR3 reads CASSLVQGVSPLHF. The CDR3 DNA reads TGTGCCAGCAGTTTAGTCCAGGGGGTTTCACCCCTCCACTTT.

V gene TRBV18 combines with J gene TRBJ1-6; D is ambiguous. The germline V and J ends were trimmed by 4 bases and 4 bases, with 2 bases remaining between them. The CDR3 has 12 residues. CDR1 is KGHSH and CDR2 is LQKENI in the germline V gene. This CDR3 is CASSRYNSPLHF. The CDR3 DNA reads as TGTGCCAGCTCACGATATAATTCACCCCTCCACTTT.

CDR3 amino acids: CASSLTGGTEAFF. The CDR3 bases are TGTGCCAGCAGCCTGACAGGGGGGACTGAAGCTTTCTTT. The V gene is TRBV3-1 (or the pseudogene TRBV3-2), the J gene TRBJ1-1; TRBD1 agrees at 9 bases. Germline V lookup: CDR1 LGHDT, CDR2 YNNKEL (reference sequence). The CDR3 is 13 residues long. V was clipped by 4 bases and J by 5 bases; unmatched bases: 2.

V usage is TRBV19 and J usage is TRBJ2-4, with D unresolved. Germline V gene lookup returns CDR1 LNHDA and CDR2 SQIVND (reference sequence). V shed 3 bases and J shed 0 bases, with 15 bases lying between them. This CDR3 spans 17 amino acids. This CDR3 is CASSIIGASEAKNIQYF. The CDR3 DNA reads TGTGCCAGTAGTATTATAGGCGCCTCCGAAGCCAAAAACATTCAGTACTTC.